The 2 T cell receptor beta chains below all came from one sample that was sequenced in a study of T cell responses to AZD1222 COVID-19 vaccine. Sequenced by immunoSEQ multiplex PCR; TCRdb stores in-frame clones only, minus some. The sample holds about 120,000 clones, 92% seen once. The source material was peripheral blood, sampled on day 0 of AZD1222 vaccination. These receptors were collected from an adult in good health.

The chain recombines TRBV7-4 with TRBJ2-7, with TRBD2 identical over 7 bases. Germline V gene sequence: CDR1 SGHVT, CDR2 SQSDAQ. The CDR3 has 14 amino acids. The junction had 9 bases not matched to a gene; V was cut back by 6 bases and J by 4 bases. The CDR3 loop reads CASRGGALHYEQYF. The CDR3, as DNA: TGTGCCAGCAGGGGAGGGGCATTACATTACGAGCAGTACTTC.

The chain carries TRBV19 and TRBJ1-1; no clear D. Germline-derived CDR1 and CDR2 are LNHDA and SQIVND (reference sequence). Trimming pared 2 bases from V and 2 bases from J, leaving 6 bases between. The CDR3 totals 13 residues. CDR3 residues: CASSIQPNTEAFF. CDR3 nucleotide sequence: TGTGCCAGTAGTATACAACCCAACACTGAAGCTTTCTTT.